These T cell receptor beta chains were read from a single sample in a study of a mutant IDH1 vaccine in newly diagnosed glioma. The assay was immunoSEQ multiplex PCR, and TCRdb's table has in-frame clones only and misses some. This table holds some 95,000 clones, roughly 78% found once. The sequencing used PBMCs, collected from a glioma patient treated with radiotherapy, temozolomide or both. These TCRs come from a man between 40 and 49 years old with glioma. Each CDR3 is given with its conserved first and last residue. D genes are given only for firm matches. Not all rows give a size; the values are once, few, many and, for expanded clones, a class.

clone size	V gene	D gene	J gene	CDR3 protein	CDR3 DNA
few	TRBV19	TRBD1	TRBJ2-2	CASETGVAGELFF	TGTGCCAGTGAAACAGGGGTGGCCGGGGAGCTGTTTTTT
-	TRBV6-5	-	TRBJ1-4	CASASSRVREKLFF	TGTGCCAGCGCAAGCTCGCGGGTTCGTGAAAAACTGTTTTTT
-	TRBV18	TRBD1	TRBJ2-2	CASSSGQGSTGELFF	TGTGCCAGCTCATCCGGACAGGGGTCAACCGGGGAGCTGTTTTTT
-	TRBV6-5	-	TRBJ1-1	CASVGQQNTEAFF	TGTGCCAGCGTAGGACAGCAGAACACTGAAGCTTTCTTT
-	TRBV19	-	TRBJ1-5	CASLRTGSNQPQHF	TGTGCCAGCCTGAGGACGGGTAGCAATCAGCCCCAGCATTTT
-	TRBV15	TRBD1	TRBJ1-5	CATSRTGESQPQHF	TGTGCCACCAGCAGGACAGGGGAAAGTCAGCCCCAGCATTTT
few	TRBV7-2	-	TRBJ1-2	CASSLATSPSQANYGYTF	TGTGCCAGCAGCTTAGCCACATCTCCATCCCAAGCTAACTATGGCTACACCTTC
-	TRBV19	TRBD1	TRBJ1-6	CASSISRGLTSSPLHF	TGTGCCAGTAGTATCTCCAGGGGGTTAACAAGTTCACCCCTCCACTTT
few	TRBV19	-	TRBJ1-5	CASSMKFDRNQPQHF	TGTGCCAGTAGTATGAAGTTTGATCGCAATCAGCCCCAGCATTTT
few	TRBV7-8	-	TRBJ2-7	CASSLDYLGASYEQYF	TGTGCCAGCAGCTTAGACTATTTAGGGGCCTCCTACGAGCAGTACTTC
many	TRBV4-2	-	TRBJ1-1	CASSHPGGSSEAFF	TGTGCCAGCAGCCACCCAGGAGGGAGTTCTGAAGCTTTCTTT
-	TRBV11-3	-	TRBJ2-1	CASSLAANSYNEQFF	TGTGCCAGCAGCCTCGCCGCGAACTCCTACAATGAGCAGTTCTTC
-	TRBV18	-	TRBJ2-7	CASSHNRDSLDEQYF	TGTGCCAGCTCCCACAACCGGGACTCCCTGGACGAGCAGTACTTC
-	TRBV2	TRBD2	TRBJ2-3	CASTEREGTDTQYF	TGTGCCAGCACGGAGCGGGAGGGGACAGATACGCAGTATTTT
-	TRBV5-8	-	TRBJ2-5	CASSLEATLRETQYF	TGTGCCAGCAGCTTGGAGGCTACCCTCCGAGAGACCCAGTACTTC
-	TRBV5-4	TRBD1	TRBJ1-2	CASSLDRGIGWDLSGYTF	TGTGCCAGCAGCTTGGACAGGGGTATTGGTTGGGATCTATCCGGCTACACCTTC
-	TRBV13	-	TRBJ2-1	CASSAAQGLRDSPYNEQFF	TGTGCCAGCAGCGCCGCCCAGGGGCTTCGTGATAGTCCGTACAATGAGCAGTTCTTC
-	TRBV10-2	TRBD1	TRBJ1-2	CASSETMGQVTNYGYTF	TGCGCCAGCAGTGAGACTATGGGACAGGTTACGAACTATGGCTACACCTTC
-	TRBV7-7	TRBD2	TRBJ2-7	CASSLGYGESGGEQYF	TGTGCTAGCAGCTTAGGCTACGGGGAGAGCGGGGGCGAGCAGTACTTC
-	TRBV5-4	-	TRBJ2-2	CASSLGRQASRYTGELFF	TGTGCCAGCAGCTTGGGACGCCAGGCTAGCAGATACACCGGGGAGCTGTTTTTT
-	TRBV5-1	-	TRBJ2-5	CASLDRAGETQYF	TGCGCCAGCCTAGACAGGGCGGGGGAGACCCAGTACTTC
-	TRBV20-1	-	TRBJ2-1	CSATSADEQFF	TGCAGTGCTACCTCGGCGGATGAGCAGTTCTTC
-	TRBV7-9	TRBD1	TRBJ2-7	CASSYLTGLTYEQYF	TGTGCCAGCAGCTATTTGACAGGGCTAACCTACGAGCAGTACTTC
-	TRBV25-1	TRBD1	TRBJ2-5	CASSDFSRQGQETQYF	TGTGCCAGCAGTGACTTCTCTAGACAGGGGCAAGAGACCCAGTACTTC
-	TRBV10-2	TRBD1	TRBJ1-1	CASNNPGGGTEAFF	TGCGCCAGCAATAATCCAGGGGGCGGCACTGAAGCTTTCTTT
-	TRBV6-5	TRBD1	TRBJ2-7	CASSSDRGSYEQYF	TGTGCCAGCAGCTCCGACAGGGGCTCCTACGAGCAGTACTTC
-	TRBV2	-	TRBJ1-5	CASSTNRQSGRGNQPQHF	TGTGCCAGCAGTACTAACCGACAGTCGGGCCGAGGGAATCAGCCCCAGCATTTT
few	TRBV7-6	TRBD1	TRBJ2-2	CASSIGTGVTGELFF	TGTGCCAGCAGCATCGGGACAGGGGTTACCGGGGAGCTGTTTTTT
-	TRBV7-9	-	TRBJ1-2	CASSNDRPILTNYGYTF	TGTGCCAGCAGCAATGACAGGCCTATACTGACTAACTATGGCTACACCTTC
-	TRBV19	TRBD2	TRBJ2-2	CASRGTSGNTGELFF	TGTGCCAGTAGGGGGACTAGCGGGAACACCGGGGAGCTGTTTTTT